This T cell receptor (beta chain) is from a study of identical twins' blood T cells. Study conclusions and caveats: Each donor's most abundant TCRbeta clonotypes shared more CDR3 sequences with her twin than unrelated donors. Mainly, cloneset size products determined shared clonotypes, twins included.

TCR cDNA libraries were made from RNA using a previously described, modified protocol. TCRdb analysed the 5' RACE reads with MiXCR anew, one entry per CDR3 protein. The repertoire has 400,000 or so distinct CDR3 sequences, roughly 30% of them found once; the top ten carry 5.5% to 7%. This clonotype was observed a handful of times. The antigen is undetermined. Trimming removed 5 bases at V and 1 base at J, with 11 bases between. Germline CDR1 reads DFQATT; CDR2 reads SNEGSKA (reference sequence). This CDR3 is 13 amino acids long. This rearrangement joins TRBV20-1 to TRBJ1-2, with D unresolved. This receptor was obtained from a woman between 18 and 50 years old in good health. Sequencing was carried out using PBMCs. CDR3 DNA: TGCAGTGCTCAGAAGGACCTTAACTATGGCTACACCTTC. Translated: CSAQKDLNYGYTF.